Below are 10 T cell receptor beta chains sequenced from a single sample in a study of CD8+CD57+ T cells in acquired aplastic anemia. Genomic DNA templated the TCR beta VDJ and CDR3 profiling. TCRdb ran MiXCR on the reads and lists one entry per CDR3 protein. This table holds 150,000 to 200,000 distinct CDR3 sequences, about 64% found once. The material sequenced was sorted CD4+, CD8+, or CD8+CD57+ T cells (not recorded which) from PBMCs. Every receptor here comes from a human donor with severe aplastic anemia or a healthy control (not recorded which).

The chain couples TRBV19 to TRBJ2-3, with D possibly matching TRBD1 (6 bases). The CDR3 covers 14 residues. Germline lookup yields CDR1 LNHDA and CDR2 SQIVND (reference sequence). Trimming left V 3 bases short and J 2 bases short, with 9 bases between. The CDR3 is CASSIGQLTDTQYF. For the CDR3, the DNA is TGTGCCAGTAGTATCGGACAGCTCACAGATACGCAGTATTTT.

The V call is TRBV20-1, the J call TRBJ1-2; D gene ambiguous. Germline V lookup: CDR1 DFQATT, CDR2 SNEGSKA (reference sequence). V was shortened by 0 bases and J by 12 bases, with 17 bases between the two germline ends. The CDR3 sequence is 13 residues long. CDR3: CSARDPRVSGNTF. The CDR3 DNA sequence: TGCAGTGCTAGAGATCCTAGGGTCTCTGGAAACACCTTC.

V and J are TRBV7-3 and TRBJ2-7; 8 bases match TRBD1. Germline CDR1 and CDR2: SGHTA and FQGTGA. V was clipped by 5 bases and J by 4 bases; unmatched bases: 16. The CDR3 extends over 17 amino acids. The CDR3 reads CASSHFRDRKVCYEQYF. As DNA, the CDR3 is TGTGCCAGCAGCCACTTCAGGGACAGGAAGGTTTGTTACGAGCAGTACTTC. Filled out from reference TRBV7-3 and TRBJ2-7, the complete variable domain reads GAGVSQTPSNKVTEKGKYVELRCDPISGHTALYWYRQSLGQGPEFLIYFQGTGAADDSGLPNDRFFAVRPEGSVSTLKIQRTERGDSAVYLCASSHFRDRKVCYEQYFGPGTRLTVT.

This chain uses TRBV10-3 with TRBJ2-7; no firm D call. The V end lost 5 bases, the J end lost 1 base, and 12 bases lay between the germline ends. The CDR3 runs 14 residues. Germline values: CDR1 ENHRY, CDR2 SYGVKD. DNA of the CDR3: TGTGCCATCAGTTCAGACTTCTTATCCTACGAGCAGTACTTC. Translated, it gives CAISSDFLSYEQYF.

Of note for this clonotype: It is likely a read error, because the conserved phenylalanine at the end of the CDR3 is missing. This rearrangement joins TRBV6-1 to TRBJ2-7, with a possible D match to TRBD1 (6 bases). Germline V gives CDR1 MNHNS, CDR2 SASEGT. The length of the CDR3 is 16 residues. Deletions cut 7 bases from V and 0 bases from J, with 19 bases between. The CDR3 DNA reads TGTGCCAGCATGGATTGGGGGCAAGATAGCTCCTACGAGCAGTACCTC. Amino acids: CASMDWGQDSSYEQYL.

This clonotype showed up many times. This sequence joins TRBV6-1 and TRBJ2-7, with D perhaps TRBD2 (5 bases). The CDR3 contains 13 residues. CDR1 MNHNS and CDR2 SASEGT come from the germline V gene. Trimming took 6 bases from V and 6 from J, leaving 15 bases between them. The CDR3 DNA sequence: TGTGCCAGCAGGGACTCCCACCCGGGCGAGCAGTACTTC. Its protein product is CASRDSHPGEQYF.

This clonotype has just a few counts. V usage is TRBV2 and J usage is TRBJ1-5; D is unclear. V was pared by 4 bases and J by 5 bases, with 9 bases between. Germline assignment: CDR1 SNHLY and CDR2 FYNNEI. This CDR3 is 13 amino acids long. CDR3 in amino acids: CASSAIKDQPQHF. DNA of the CDR3: TGTGCCAGCAGTGCCATCAAAGATCAGCCCCAGCATTTT. Together with reference TRBV2 and TRBJ1-5, the CDR3 gives the full variable domain: EPEVTQTPSHQVTQMGQEVILRCVPISNHLYFYWYRQILGQKVEFLVSFYNNEISEKSEIFDDQFSVERPDGSNFTLKIRSTKLEDSAMYFCASSAIKDQPQHFGDGTRLSIL.

In regard to this clonotype: This may stem from a read error, because a much larger clone lies one nucleotide away. This chain links TRBV7-9 with TRBJ2-7, with D perhaps TRBD2 (5 bases). The CDR3 sequence is 12 residues long. CDR1 and CDR2 from the germline V gene are SEHNR and FQNEAQ (reference sequence). V lost 5 bases, J lost 12 bases, and 17 bases lay in between. The CDR3 DNA reads as TGTGCCAGCAGCCAAGCCAGGACTGACTTGTACTTC. Amino acids: CASSQARTDLYF.

This clonotype appeared a single time. CDR3 DNA sequence: TGTGCCAGCAGCTTAGCGCAGGGGACAGGGAGAGAAAAACTGTTTTTT. It translates to CASSLAQGTGREKLFF. The chain joins TRBV7-2 to TRBJ1-4; 9 bases are a match to TRBD1. CDR1 and CDR2 from the germline V gene are SGHTA and FQGNSA. The CDR3 consists of 16 residues. V gave up 0 bases and J gave up 8 bases; unmatched junction bases: 7.

Note on this clonotype: The junction does not match germline at one end; this may be a read error. This rearrangement joins TRBV12-3 or TRBV12-4 to TRBJ2-5; 8 bases are shared with TRBD1. The CDR3 is made up of 16 amino acids. CDR3 residues: CATSDRDRGVQETQYF. The DNA for the CDR3 is TGTGCCACCAGTGATCGAGACAGGGGTGTCCAAGAGACCCAGTACTTC.